This T cell receptor (beta chain) was profiled in a study of blood T cells in healthy people across ages. PCR was performed a second time for about 6 to 12 cycles using a sample-barcoded 5' primer and a J-beta primer mix. TCRdb called the 5' RACE reads again in MiXCR, with one record for every CDR3 protein. Here the sample spans about 1.6 million distinct CDR3 sequences, around 35% being singletons. The sample holds a few counts of this clonotype. Donors were healthy Caucasian individuals from Russia aged about 6 to 90. The CDR3 runs to 15 residues. Germline V gene lookup returns CDR1 DFQATT and CDR2 SNEGSKA (reference sequence). V was pared by 6 bases and J by 4 bases, with 19 bases between.

The TCR sequence derives from a woman younger than 45 in good health. The chain uses TRBV20-1 and TRBJ2-1, with a possible D match to TRBD2 (5 bases). Sequenced: blood. The CDR3 bases are TGCAGTGCCAAGTTCTCCTCTACTAGATACAATGAGCAGTTCTTC. Translating it yields CSAKFSSTRYNEQFF.